Presented here are 5 T cell receptor beta chains from one specimen sequenced in a study of shared clonotypes between healthy human individuals (TCRdb year 2020). The library relied on the immunoSEQ multiplex PCR assay. TCRdb stores this immuneACCESS table with in-frame sequences only. Part of the clones is absent; in the studies checked, under half of the shortfall reflects unresolved V genes, and no reason is known for the rest. This sample gives approximately 2,000,000 clones in total; about 90% of them show up just once. Jointly, the top ten make up 0.37% of the sample. Sequencing was performed on naive CD4+ T cells from PBMCs. Interpreted using the paper, the cell subset or site label stands for: CD45RA+ positively selected. Receptors originate from a man younger than 35 in good health. Some clones in this sample may be carry-over from other donors' samples.

This chain uses TRBV18 with TRBJ2-3; D not certain. This CDR3 is built from 13 residues. Germline V gene data show CDR1 as KGHSH and CDR2 as LQKENI. The ends were cut back, 3 bases at V and 14 bases at J, with 18 bases in the middle. CDR3 amino acids: CASSPPSEAHSYF. As DNA, the CDR3 is TGTGCCAGCTCACCCCCTTCCGAGGCACATTCGTATTTT.

Here the CDR3 reads CASSYPGTGGNEQFF. CDR3 bases: TGTGCCAGCAGCTACCCCGGGACAGGGGGCAATGAGCAGTTCTTC. V is TRBV11-2 and J is TRBJ2-1; 11 bases line up with TRBD1. Unmatched junction bases numbered 5, after V lost 4 bases and J lost 6 bases. From germline, CDR1 is SGHAT and CDR2 FQNNGV. CDR3 size: 15 residues.

The V and J genes are TRBV19 and TRBJ2-5; 9 nucleotides line up with TRBD1. The germline V gene has CDR1 LNHDA and CDR2 SQIVND (reference sequence). The CDR3 contains 15 residues. After removal of 4 bases from V and 1 base from J, the junction contained 4 bases not matched to a gene. The CDR3 sequence is CASSTPGQGQETQYF. The DNA for the CDR3 is TGTGCCAGTAGTACCCCGGGACAGGGCCAAGAGACCCAGTACTTC.

This clone appeared a single time. The chain joins TRBV28 to TRBJ1-2; 8 nucleotides agree with TRBD1. The CDR3 is made up of 14 amino acids. V lost 9 bases, J lost 6 bases, and 12 bases stayed unmatched. Germline loops: CDR1 MDHEN, CDR2 SYDVKM. Here the CDR3 reads CASFRDRSLNGYTF. Here the CDR3 DNA reads TGTGCCAGTTTCCGGGACAGGTCCCTTAATGGCTACACCTTC.

This chain joins TRBV14 and TRBJ2-5, with 7 bases that match TRBD1. Trimming took 3 bases from V and 4 from J; bases not matched to a gene: 5. CDR1 is SGHDN and CDR2 is FVKESK in the germline V gene. CDR3 size: 14 residues. The CDR3 bases are TGTGCCAGCAGCCAGGGACAGAGGATAGAGACCCAGTACTTC. The encoded protein is CASSQGQRIETQYF. The whole variable domain, filled in from reference TRBV14 and TRBJ2-5, reads EAGVTQFPSHSVIEKGQTVTLRCDPISGHDNLYWYRRVMGKEIKFLLHFVKESKQDESGMPNNRFLAERTGGTYSTLKVQPAELEDSGVYFCASSQGQRIETQYFGPGTRLLVL.